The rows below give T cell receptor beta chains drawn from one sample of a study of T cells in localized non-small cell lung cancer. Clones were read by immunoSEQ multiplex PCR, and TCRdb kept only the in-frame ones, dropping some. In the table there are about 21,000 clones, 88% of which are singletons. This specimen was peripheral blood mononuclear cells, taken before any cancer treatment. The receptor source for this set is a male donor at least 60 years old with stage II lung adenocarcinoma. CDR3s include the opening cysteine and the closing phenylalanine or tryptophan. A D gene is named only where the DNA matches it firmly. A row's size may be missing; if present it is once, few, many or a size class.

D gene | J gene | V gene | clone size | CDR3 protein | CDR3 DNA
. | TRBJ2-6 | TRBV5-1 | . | CASSVAPGSAGANVLTF | TGCGCCAGCAGCGTTGCCCCAGGGTCGGCTGGGGCCAACGTCCTGACTTTC
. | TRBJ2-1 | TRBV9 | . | CASSVPGRSSYNEQFF | TGTGCCAGCAGCGTACCTGGGCGCAGCTCCTACAATGAGCAGTTCTTC
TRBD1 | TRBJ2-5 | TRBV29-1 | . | CSVGDRGETQYF | TGCAGCGTTGGGGACAGGGGAGAGACCCAGTACTTC
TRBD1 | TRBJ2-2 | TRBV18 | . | CASSSGGEPGELFF | TGTGCCAGCTCCTCAGGGGGCGAACCCGGGGAGCTGTTTTTT
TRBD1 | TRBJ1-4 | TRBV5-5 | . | CASSYGNRGPNEKLFF | TGTGCCAGCAGCTACGGAAACAGGGGTCCTAATGAAAAACTGTTTTTT
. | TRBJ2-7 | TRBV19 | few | CASSISGYESYEQYF | TGTGCCAGTAGTATTTCAGGGTATGAAAGCTACGAGCAGTACTTC
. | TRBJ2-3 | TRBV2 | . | CASSTQGGPDTQYF | TGTGCCAGCAGTACCCAAGGAGGGCCAGATACGCAGTATTTT
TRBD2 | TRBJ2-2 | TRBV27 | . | CASSLSQLAGLAGELFF | TGTGCCAGCAGTTTATCGCAGCTAGCGGGCCTTGCCGGGGAGCTGTTTTTT
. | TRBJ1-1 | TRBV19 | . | CASSIDRHTEAFF | TGTGCCAGTAGTATAGACCGGCACACTGAAGCTTTCTTT
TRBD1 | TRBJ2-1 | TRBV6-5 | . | CASSSEVWDREFF | TGTGCCAGCAGTTCGGAGGTTTGGGACAGGGAGTTCTTC
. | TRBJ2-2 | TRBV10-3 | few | CAIKGTGELFF | TGTGCCATCAAAGGGACCGGGGAGCTGTTTTTT
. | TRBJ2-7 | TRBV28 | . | CASESPEAWGEQYF | TGTGCCAGCGAAAGTCCGGAGGCATGGGGGGAGCAGTACTTC
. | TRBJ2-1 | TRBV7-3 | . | CASSLDPGGAVNEQFF | TGTGCCAGCAGCTTAGATCCCGGTGGAGCCGTCAATGAGCAGTTCTTC
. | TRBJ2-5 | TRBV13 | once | CASSLGARYQYF | TGTGCCAGCAGCTTAGGGGCGAGGTACCAGTACTTC
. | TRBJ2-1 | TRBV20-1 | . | CSAAAYNEQFF | TGCAGTGCGGCGGCCTACAATGAGCAGTTCTTC
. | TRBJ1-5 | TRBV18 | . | CASSEGGGNQPQHF | TGTGCCAGCTCGGAAGGAGGTGGTAATCAGCCCCAGCATTTT
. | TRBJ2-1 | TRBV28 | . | CASSGSGSPYNEQFF | TGTGCCAGCAGTGGAAGCGGGTCTCCTTACAATGAGCAGTTCTTC
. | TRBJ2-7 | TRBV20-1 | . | CSAVQGYEQYF | TGCAGTGCGGTACAGGGTTACGAGCAGTACTTC
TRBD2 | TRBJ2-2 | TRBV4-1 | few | CASSQVGGLAGAYTGELFF | TGCGCCAGCAGCCAAGTAGGGGGACTAGCGGGAGCCTACACCGGGGAGCTGTTTTTT
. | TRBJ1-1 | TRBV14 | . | CASSLSLGAVAFF | TGTGCCAGCAGCCTGAGCCTAGGGGCTGTAGCTTTCTTT
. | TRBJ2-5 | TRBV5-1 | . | CASSLEEKETQYF | TGCGCCAGCAGCTTGGAAGAGAAAGAGACCCAGTACTTC
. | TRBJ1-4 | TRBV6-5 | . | CASSYGGPRDEKLFF | TGTGCCAGCAGTTACGGGGGCCCAAGGGATGAAAAACTGTTTTTT
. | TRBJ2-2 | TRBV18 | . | CASSGSRGEAGELFF | TGTGCCAGCTCCGGGTCAAGGGGAGAGGCCGGGGAGCTGTTTTTT
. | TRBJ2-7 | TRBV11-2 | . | CASSLNYEQYF | TGTGCCAGCAGCCTGAACTACGAGCAGTACTTC
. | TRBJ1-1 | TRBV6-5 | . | CASSYSNLQEAFF | TGTGCCAGCAGTTACTCGAATCTACAGGAAGCTTTCTTT
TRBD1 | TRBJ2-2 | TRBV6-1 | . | CASSVQGDTGELFF | TGTGCCAGCAGTGTACAGGGGGACACCGGGGAGCTGTTTTTT
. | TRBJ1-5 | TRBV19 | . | CASSITQTGLNQPQHF | TGTGCCAGTAGTATAACTCAGACAGGACTCAATCAGCCCCAGCATTTT
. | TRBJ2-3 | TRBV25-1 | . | CASSAWEGTDTQYF | TGTGCCAGCAGCGCATGGGAGGGCACAGATACGCAGTATTTT
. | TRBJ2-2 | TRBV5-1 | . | CASSLGGSYTGELFF | TGCGCCAGCAGCTTGGGAGGTAGTTACACCGGGGAGCTGTTTTTT
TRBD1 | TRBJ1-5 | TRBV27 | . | CASSLRQGQPQHF | TGTGCCAGCAGTTTGCGACAGGGTCAGCCCCAGCATTTT
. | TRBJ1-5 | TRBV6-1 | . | CASRLIGENQPQHF | TGTGCCAGCAGGTTGATAGGGGAGAATCAGCCCCAGCATTTT
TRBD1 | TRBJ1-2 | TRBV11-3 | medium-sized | CASSLGEDRDYGYTF | TGTGCCAGCAGCTTAGGGGAGGACAGGGACTATGGCTACACCTTC
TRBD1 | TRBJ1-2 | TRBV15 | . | CATSREGGGFYGYTF | TGTGCCACCAGCAGAGAAGGGGGCGGTTTTTATGGCTACACCTTC
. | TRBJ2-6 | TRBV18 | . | CASSPPVSGANVLTF | TGTGCCAGCTCACCACCCGTATCTGGGGCCAACGTCCTGACTTTC
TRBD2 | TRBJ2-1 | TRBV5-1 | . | CASSGGDHQVNEQFF | TGCGCCAGCAGCGGGGGGGACCACCAAGTCAATGAGCAGTTCTTC
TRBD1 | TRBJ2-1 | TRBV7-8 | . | CASSLGGQAEFF | TGTGCCAGCAGCTTAGGAGGACAGGCTGAGTTCTTC
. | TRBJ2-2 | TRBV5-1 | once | CASSLTISNTGELFF | TGCGCCAGCAGCTTGACCATCTCGAACACCGGGGAGCTGTTTTTT
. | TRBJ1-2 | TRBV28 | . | CASRDSTNYGYTF | TGTGCCAGCAGGGACAGCACTAACTATGGCTACACCTTC
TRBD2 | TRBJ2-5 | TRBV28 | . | CASSQGLAGEQYF | TGTGCCAGCAGCCAGGGACTAGCGGGAGAGCAGTACTTC
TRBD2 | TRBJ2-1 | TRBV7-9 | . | CASSSTSVSMLEQFF | TGTGCCAGCAGCTCCACTAGCGTGAGCATGTTAGAGCAGTTCTTC
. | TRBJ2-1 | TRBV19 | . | CASSLWGRGPYNEQFF | TGTGCCAGTAGTCTGTGGGGACGGGGCCCCTACAATGAGCAGTTCTTC